This TCR beta chain was captured by sequencing in a study of cytomegalovirus exposure and HLA in healthy donors. Across the study: Of the donors genotyped, approximately 400 in all, about 76% fell in the Caucasian-associated ancestry cluster.

It was healthy bone marrow donors who served as donors. This PCR relied on a set of 60 Vbeta primers and 13 Jbeta primers. Method: immunoSEQ multiplex PCR; TCRdb's copy keeps in-frame clones and lacks some. The sample includes some 59,000 clones, roughly 84% seen only once; the top ten take around 3.3%. This clone came up once. Trimming cost V 0 bases and J 4 bases, with 7 bases left between them. Looked up from germline, CDR1 is SGHNT and CDR2 is YYREEE (reference sequence). The CDR3 extends over 13 amino acids. Sample: PBMCs. The J gene is TRBJ1-2, the V gene TRBV5-4; possible D gene TRBD1, 6 bases. The TCR comes from a woman in her late teens or twenties in good health and CMV-seronegative. CDR3 sequence reads: CASSLGTVYGYTF. The DNA of the CDR3 is TGTGCCAGCAGCTTGGGGACAGTCTATGGCTACACCTTC.